The 29 T cell receptor beta chains in this list originate from one sample, sequenced in a study of T cells after yellow fever vaccination. MiXCR, run by TCRdb on the 5' RACE reads, gives a single entry per CDR3 protein. The sample carries a few hundred thousand distinct CDR3 sequences, about 7.1% recorded once. The sample consisted of CD4+ T cells sorted from PBMCs, taken 15 days after the yellow fever booster vaccination. All receptors come from a man aged 25 to 40 who received the YFV17D yellow fever vaccine.

This sequence joins TRBV7-2 and TRBJ2-7; possible D gene TRBD2, 5 bases. CDR3 size: 12 residues. From germline, CDR1 is SGHTA and CDR2 FQGNSA. The V gene lost 8 bases and the J gene lost 4 bases, with 12 bases spanning the gap. The CDR3: CASSEERYEQYF. CDR3 nucleotides: TGTGCCAGCTCGGAGGAGCGGTACGAGCAGTACTTC.

Only a few counts were recorded for this clonotype. The CDR3 nucleotides read TGTGCCAGCAGTTACCGGGGCGGCTACGAGCAGTACTTC. This translates into CASSYRGGYEQYF. V gene TRBV6-2 or TRBV6-3 combines with J gene TRBJ2-7; D could derive from TRBD1 or TRBD2 (5 bases each). Germline V gene data show CDR1 as MNHEY and CDR2 as SVGEGT. The CDR3 length is 13 residues. V was trimmed by 2 bases and J by 3 bases, leaving 8 bases between them.

This clonotype was found many times. The CDR3 spells CSVVSGGQTQYF. Here the CDR3 DNA reads TGCAGCGTTGTGTCGGGAGGGCAGACCCAGTACTTC. V gene TRBV29-1 combines with J gene TRBJ2-5; 8 positions match TRBD2. CDR1 and CDR2 from the germline V gene are SQVTM and ANQGSEA. This CDR3 has 12 amino acids. V lost 4 bases to trimming and J lost 6 bases; unmatched junction nucleotides: 4.

The chain employs TRBV5-6 and TRBJ2-1; 9 bases are a match to TRBD2. The V gene's germline CDR1 is SGHDT and CDR2 YYEEEE. The CDR3 spans 17 residues. V shed 2 bases and J 9 bases; nucleotides not matched to a gene: 15. The CDR3 loop reads CASSFRYGGRALGEQFF. CDR3 coding DNA: TGTGCCAGCAGCTTCCGCTACGGCGGGAGGGCCCTGGGTGAGCAGTTCTTC.

This clonotype appeared many times. This chain joins TRBV11-2 and TRBJ2-2; the D call may be TRBD1 or TRBD2 (6 bases each). Trimming removed 2 bases at V and 6 bases at J, with 22 bases between. Germline lookup yields CDR1 SGHAT and CDR2 FQNNGV. The CDR3 is 18 residues long. CDR3 loop: CASSLRTLGGRGPGELFF. The CDR3 coding sequence is TGTGCCAGCAGCTTAAGGACTCTAGGAGGTCGGGGGCCCGGGGAGCTGTTTTTT.

The table lists this clonotype with a few counts. The V gene is TRBV4-3, the J gene TRBJ2-2, with D unresolved. Germline CDR1 is LGHNA and CDR2 is YSLEER. The CDR3 is 16 amino acids. V was pared by 0 bases and J by 6 bases, with 14 bases between. The chain's CDR3 is CASSQEYHSKPGELFF. The CDR3, as DNA: TGCGCCAGCAGCCAAGAATACCACTCCAAACCCGGGGAGCTGTTTTTT.

V and J are TRBV9 and TRBJ1-2, with D perhaps matching TRBD1 (5 bases). The germline V gene encodes CDR1 SGDLS and CDR2 YYNGEE. Trimming took off 0 bases at V and 7 bases at J, with 13 bases between the two ends. This CDR3 region has 14 residues. The CDR3 reads CASSVESGGSGYTF. CDR3 nucleotide sequence: TGTGCCAGCAGCGTAGAGAGCGGGGGGTCTGGCTACACCTTC.

This rearrangement joins TRBV3-1 to TRBJ1-2, with a tentative D call TRBD1 (6 bases). The CDR3 loop spans 12 amino acids. The V end lost 10 bases, the J end lost 8 bases, and 17 bases lay between the germline ends. Germline V lookup: CDR1 LGHDT, CDR2 YNNKEL (reference sequence). CDR3 nucleotide sequence: TGTGCCACCTCACAGGGAATTTGGGGCTACACCTTC. Translating it yields CATSQGIWGYTF.

The chain employs TRBV12-5 and TRBJ2-3; D gene uncertain. The CDR3 covers 11 residues. V lost 3 bases and J 10 bases, leaving 8 bases between the germline ends. Germline V gene data show CDR1 as LGHNT and CDR2 as FRNRAP. CDR3 nucleotide sequence: TGTGCTAGTGGTTTAGGGAATCCGCAGTATTTT. Translated, it gives CASGLGNPQYF.

This clonotype was counted at least ten times. The chain combines TRBV11-3 with TRBJ2-2; no definite D call. V lost 3 bases and J lost 5, with 4 bases in between. CDR3 size: 12 residues. Germline V gives CDR1 SGHNT, CDR2 YENEEA. Written as DNA, the CDR3 is TGTGCCAGCAGCTTCGAAACCGGGGAGCTGTTTTTT. Amino acids: CASSFETGELFF.

V gene TRBV29-1 combines with J gene TRBJ2-1; the match to TRBD1 covers 8 bases. The V segment lost 4 bases and the J segment 7 bases; nucleotides outside the gene matches: 9. Germline CDR1 SQVTM, CDR2 ANQGSEA. The CDR3 is 14 amino acids. The CDR3 loop reads CSVGGQGIRNEQFF. The DNA for the CDR3 is TGCAGCGTTGGAGGACAGGGAATAAGGAATGAGCAGTTCTTC.

This clonotype was detected a few times. This chain uses TRBV20-1 with TRBJ1-5, with no clear D. The CDR3 extends over 14 amino acids. Trimming removed 1 base at V and 7 bases at J, with 14 bases between. The germline V gene has CDR1 DFQATT and CDR2 SNEGSKA (reference sequence). CDR3 coding DNA: TGCAGTGCTAGAGTTGGAGGGTCTCGGCAGCCCCAGCATTTT. This encodes CSARVGGSRQPQHF.

This sequence joins TRBV5-1 and TRBJ2-3; 12 bases line up with TRBD2. V lost 0 bases and J lost 6; bases outside the gene matches: 8. Germline CDR1 is SGHRS and CDR2 is YFSETQ. The CDR3 extends over 17 amino acids. The CDR3 region is CASSLGLAGGPSDTQYF. CDR3 coding DNA: TGCGCCAGCAGCTTGGGGCTAGCGGGAGGGCCGTCGGATACGCAGTATTTT.

This clonotype has at least ten counts. The gene calls are TRBV27 and TRBJ2-3; 14 positions match TRBD2. Germline V CDR1 and CDR2: MNHEY, SMNVEV (reference sequence). Trimming removed 5 bases from V and 7 bases from J; junction bases left unmatched: 8. The CDR3 is made up of 16 amino acids. CDR3: CASSPGLAGVSYTQYF. The CDR3 DNA reads TGTGCCAGCAGTCCGGGACTAGCGGGAGTTTCGTATACGCAGTATTTT.

This chain connects TRBV20-1 to TRBJ2-1; 7 nucleotides line up with TRBD2. Germline V gene sequence: CDR1 DFQATT, CDR2 SNEGSKA (reference sequence). The CDR3 spans 13 residues. V lost 2 bases to trimming and J lost 12 bases; unmatched junction nucleotides: 10. The CDR3 is CSARYGSGNGQFF. The CDR3 DNA follows: TGCAGTGCTAGATATGGCAGCGGGAACGGGCAGTTCTTC.

This clonotype was recorded many times. V usage is TRBV20-1 and J usage is TRBJ2-7, with 7 bases lining up with TRBD1. From germline, CDR1 is DFQATT and CDR2 SNEGSKA (reference sequence). The CDR3 consists of 12 residues. Germline trimming cut 5 bases from V and 3 bases from J; bases unmatched to any gene: 4. CDR3 residues: CSAGDRLYEQYF. The DNA of the CDR3 is TGCAGTGCTGGGGACAGACTCTACGAGCAGTACTTC.

Many counts were recorded for this clonotype. V gene TRBV12-3 or TRBV12-4 combines with J gene TRBJ2-1; D is unresolved. Between the trimmed V and J ends, which lost 4 bases and 10 bases, there was a span of 8 bases. The length of the CDR3 is 11 residues. CDR3 sequence reads: CASSSIIEQFF. CDR3 DNA sequence: TGTGCCAGCAGTTCTATCATCGAGCAGTTCTTC.

V and J are TRBV15 and TRBJ2-1; D remains ambiguous. The CDR3 is 11 residues long. V was trimmed by 2 bases and J by 8 bases, leaving 4 bases between them. The germline CDR1 and CDR2 sequences are LNHNV and YYDKDF (reference sequence). The CDR3 nucleotides are TGTGCCACCAGCAGACTCGATGAGCAGTTCTTC. Translation gives CATSRLDEQFF.

This clonotype was found many times. The CDR3 DNA follows: TGTGCCAGCAGCCGGCCCGAAGGGATCCATGAGCAGTTCTTC. Amino acids: CASSRPEGIHEQFF. This chain uses TRBV5-6 with TRBJ2-1; no firm D call. The CDR3 extends over 14 amino acids. Germline V gene data show CDR1 as SGHDT and CDR2 as YYEEEE. The V and J ends lost 4 bases and 8 bases respectively, with 16 bases between them.

The chain is built from TRBV7-6 and TRBJ2-1; TRBD2 aligns across 7 bases. After removal of 6 bases from V and 9 bases from J, the junction contained 11 bases not matched to a gene. CDR1 and CDR2 (germline): SGHVS, FNYEAQ. The CDR3 sequence is 14 residues long. The CDR3 region has the DNA TGTGCCAGCAGTCGTCTGGGAGGGCGGCCTGAGCAGTTCTTC. The encoded protein is CASSRLGGRPEQFF.

This clonotype has just a few counts. The V call is TRBV11-2, the J call TRBJ2-7; tentative D call: TRBD1 (5 bases). This CDR3 is 18 amino acids long. In germline, CDR1 is SGHAT, CDR2 FQNNGV. V dropped 2 bases and J dropped 0 bases, with 20 bases sitting between them. The CDR3 coding sequence is TGTGCCAGCAGCTTACGTCCCGCAACACAGGTCCCCTCCTACGAGCAGTACTTC. Its protein product is CASSLRPATQVPSYEQYF.

This clonotype was seen ten or more times. The rearrangement links TRBV29-1 to TRBJ2-5; D possibly corresponds to TRBD2 (5 bases). With 6 bases removed from V and 5 bases from J, the gap between germline ends came to 16 bases. This CDR3 is 13 amino acids long. Per germline, CDR1 SQVTM and CDR2 ANQGSEA. As DNA, the CDR3 is TGCAGCGTCGGATGGGCAGTAGCGGAGACCCAGTACTTC. Protein product: CSVGWAVAETQYF.

This clonotype was counted between two and nine times. V gene TRBV7-9 combines with J gene TRBJ2-1; 8 nucleotides match TRBD2. This CDR3 has 17 residues. Germline CDR1 is SEHNR and CDR2 is FQNEAQ (reference sequence). V was clipped by 5 bases and J by 0 bases; unmatched bases: 9. The CDR3 loop reads CASSEFSSGSSYNEQFF. The CDR3 DNA reads TGTGCCAGCAGCGAATTTTCGAGCGGGAGCTCCTACAATGAGCAGTTCTTC.

This chain joins TRBV5-1 and TRBJ2-7; a possible D gene is TRBD2 (6 bases). V was clipped by 0 bases and J by 3 bases, with 13 bases between them. CDR1 is SGHRS and CDR2 is YFSETQ in the germline V gene. There are 15 residues in the CDR3. The CDR3 spells CASSLAETRYYEQYF. The CDR3 coding sequence is TGCGCCAGCAGCTTGGCCGAGACTAGATACTACGAGCAGTACTTC.

This chain connects TRBV18 to TRBJ2-3, with D possibly matching TRBD1 (6 bases). This CDR3 comprises 15 residues. The V and J ends lost 5 bases and 4 bases respectively, with 16 bases between them. From germline, CDR1 is KGHSH and CDR2 LQKENI. CDR3 in DNA: TGTGCCAGCTCATTTCTCCAGGGGCAGTCAGATACGCAGTATTTT. Its translation: CASSFLQGQSDTQYF.

A few counts support this clonotype. The chain couples TRBV11-2 to TRBJ1-4; tentatively, D is TRBD1 (5 bases). The CDR3 is made up of 14 amino acids. V dropped 5 bases and J dropped 8 bases, with 15 bases sitting between them. In germline, CDR1 is SGHAT, CDR2 FQNNGV. The CDR3 region has the DNA TGTGCCAGCAGCCATGAGGGGAAAGGCGAAAAACTGTTTTTT. Translated, it gives CASSHEGKGEKLFF.

DNA of the CDR3: TGTGCCAGCAGTTTATTAAGGGAGGGTGTGCAGTACTTC. Protein sequence: CASSLLREGVQYF. The chain employs TRBV27 and TRBJ2-7, with TRBD2 matching 7 bases. After removal of 1 base from V and 9 bases from J, the junction contained 6 bases not matched to a gene. The CDR3 covers 13 residues. Germline V gene sequence: CDR1 MNHEY, CDR2 SMNVEV (reference sequence).

The chain uses TRBV5-1 and TRBJ2-1; 14 nucleotides match TRBD2. V was pared by 0 bases and J by 7 bases, with 6 bases of the junction left unmatched. CDR3 length: 17 residues. In germline, CDR1 is SGHRS, CDR2 YFSETQ. The CDR3, as DNA: TGCGCCAGCAGCTTGGCCGGGACTAGCGGGAGCTCGAATGAGCAGTTCTTC. Translation: CASSLAGTSGSSNEQFF.

This clonotype has just a few counts. The chain has TRBV18 and TRBJ2-1, with D perhaps being TRBD1 or TRBD2 (5 bases each). The V end was cut by 3 bases, the J end by 5 bases, with 20 bases between. Germline CDR1 and CDR2: KGHSH and LQKENI. CDR3 length: 17 residues. CDR3 loop: CASSPGIGVSGNNEQFF. In DNA form, the CDR3 reads TGTGCCAGCTCACCGGGGATAGGGGTTTCGGGAAACAATGAGCAGTTCTTC.